This TCR beta chain emerged from a study of T cell responses to AZD1222 COVID-19 vaccine. General study results and limits: The study reported that nearly half of spike-specific TCRs target unmutated variant regions. Two AZD1222 doses significantly raised spike-specific TCR breadth and depth over controls.

Assay used: immunoSEQ multiplex PCR; TCRdb lists only in-frame clones, some missing. Altogether some 250,000 clones are present, around 92% being singletons, with the ten largest covering around 0.58%. Germline V CDR1 and CDR2: MGHRA, YSYEKL. The CDR3 spans 18 residues. V trimming: 4 bases; J trimming: 5 bases; junction bases outside the gene matches: 19. Turning to this clone: Antigen specificity is unknown.

The chain couples TRBV4-1 to TRBJ2-7, with 8 positions matching TRBD2. The sequences come from peripheral blood, collected 28 days after the second AZD1222 dose. The origin of this receptor is an adult who received the AZD1222 COVID-19 vaccine. The CDR3 coding sequence is TGCGCCAGCAGCCCCCTGGGGCTCTTAATAGCGGGGCCAGACGAGCAGTACTTC. Its translation is CASSPLGLLIAGPDEQYF.